This paragraph covers one T cell receptor beta chain sequence. What it binds is unknown. Investigators isolated RNA and reverse transcribed it into cDNA to act as the sequencing template. Assay: immunoSEQ multiplex PCR; the TCRdb copy retains only in-frame clones and omits some. The repertoire includes about 180,000 clones, around half of them detected once, and about 10% sits in the top ten. These data originate in a study of CD8+ T cells in alopecia areata. This CDR3 spans 16 amino acids. V dropped 0 bases and J dropped 1; count of bases not matched to a gene: 4. Germline CDR1 MNHEY, CDR2 SVGAGI. This sample's treatment: oral pan-JAK inhibitor, 5-10 mg twice daily. Both peripheral blood and punch biopsies of lesional scalp skin were obtained from patients who had alopecia areata. Whole-study results and caveats: Clonality was higher in lesional than normal scalp, especially in alopecia totalis/universalis.

Sequencing used CD8+ T cells sorted from blood, obtained at week 24, from a patient treated with tofacitinib. The source of this sequence is a human donor with alopecia areata. The rearrangement uses TRBV6-5 and TRBJ2-7; 9 positions match TRBD1. CDR3 amino acids: CASSYSRDRVSYEQYF. CDR3 sequence (DNA): TGTGCCAGCAGTTACTCCCGGGACAGGGTTTCCTACGAGCAGTACTTC.